The present entry profiles one T cell receptor (beta chain) with its context. The antigen remains undetermined. This specimen comes from a study of T cell clones after liver transplantation. Background on the study: Liver transplant recipients had immunosuppression withdrawal attempted within 2 years. Apart from three HCV-positive recipients, transplants were for non-autoimmune, non-viral reasons. Without induction therapy, subjects received standard immunosuppression until 12-24 months post-transplant. Overall study results and limits: Conclusions were preliminary, with small, heterogeneous patient groups.

CDR3 length equals 15 residues. Trimming took 3 bases from V and 2 from J, leaving 10 bases between them. From germline, CDR1 is KGHSH and CDR2 LQKENI. The assay was immunoSEQ multiplex PCR, and TCRdb's table has in-frame clones only and misses some. This table holds about 75,000 clones, around 84% found once. This material consisted of CD4+ T cells from blood, taken around 50 months after liver transplant. The V and J genes are TRBV18 and TRBJ2-2; D remains ambiguous. This clonotype was sampled from a human patient who received a liver transplant. T cells may partly derive from the graft donor. The chain's CDR3 is CASSPNEANTGELFF. The CDR3 nucleotides are TGTGCCAGCTCACCTAACGAGGCTAACACCGGGGAGCTGTTTTTT.